The 10 T cell receptor beta chains in this list originate from one sample, sequenced in a study of graft-versus-host responses after intestinal transplantation. Their target antigens are unknown. Sequenced by immunoSEQ multiplex PCR; TCRdb stores in-frame clones only, minus some. The sample consists of about 85,000 clones, approximately 82% of them appearing once. The input for sequencing was unstimulated CD4+ T cells sorted from spleen or lymph node cells, taken before intestinal transplant. The receptors were gathered from a human donor who received an intestinal transplant.

The V call is TRBV7-9, the J call TRBJ2-1; the D gene is possibly TRBD1 (6 bases). Trimming cost V 4 bases and J 1 base, with 11 bases left between them. CDR3 size: 15 residues. From germline, CDR1 is SEHNR and CDR2 FQNEAQ (reference sequence). This CDR3 is CASSSYRASYNEQFF. CDR3 DNA: TGTGCCAGCAGCTCCTACAGGGCTTCCTACAATGAGCAGTTCTTC.

The chain combines TRBV11-2 with TRBJ2-7; D perhaps matches TRBD2 (7 bases). This CDR3 is built from 14 residues. Germline lookup yields CDR1 SGHAT and CDR2 FQNNGV. The V gene lost 1 base and the J gene lost 2 bases, with 9 bases spanning the gap. The DNA of the CDR3 is TGTGCCAGCAGCTTAGTCGGGGGGCCCTACGAGCAGTACTTC. Encoded protein: CASSLVGGPYEQYF.

This clone was counted a few times. The chain carries TRBV6-1 and TRBJ2-1; 11 bases are shared with TRBD2. The germline gives CDR1 MNHNS, CDR2 SASEGT. The CDR3 has 15 residues. Trimming took 7 bases from V and 3 from J; bases not matched to a gene: 5. DNA of the CDR3: TGTGCCAGCACCACAACTAGCGGGAGCTACAATGAGCAGTTCTTC. Residues: CASTTTSGSYNEQFF.

The count of this clone is one. Different DNA sequences within this sample yield the same CDR3. The chain uses TRBV19 and TRBJ2-7; TRBD2 agrees at 13 bases. Per germline, CDR1 LNHDA and CDR2 SQIVND (reference sequence). The CDR3 covers 16 residues. Trimming took 3 bases from V and 4 from J; bases not matched to a gene: 6. Written as DNA, the CDR3 is TGTGCCAGTAGTATCAGACTAGCGGGAGGTCCGTACGAGCAGTACTTC. Residues: CASSIRLAGGPYEQYF.

The rearrangement joins TRBV5-4 to TRBJ2-5; TRBD2 agrees at 16 bases. CDR1 is SGHNT, CDR2 YYREEE, per germline (reference sequence). The CDR3 covers 18 residues. Unmatched junction bases numbered 6, after V lost 3 bases and J lost 1 base. In DNA form, the CDR3 reads TGTGCCAGCAGCTGGGGGACTAGCGGGAGGGGGTCCCAAGAGACCCAGTACTTC. Its protein is CASSWGTSGRGSQETQYF.

This clone was seen a handful of times. The V and J genes are TRBV7-8 and TRBJ1-2, with 7 bases matching TRBD1. The germline gives CDR1 SGHVS, CDR2 FQNEAQ. After removal of 5 bases from V and 7 bases from J, the junction contained 13 bases not matched to a gene. This CDR3 is 15 amino acids long. This CDR3 reads CASSVRDSGLGGYTF. For the CDR3, the DNA is TGTGCCAGCAGCGTCCGGGACAGTGGATTGGGTGGCTACACCTTC.

The chain combines TRBV4-1 with TRBJ1-1, with no clear D. V was clipped by 1 base and J by 0 bases, with 6 bases between them. Germline CDR1 is MGHRA and CDR2 is YSYEKL. The CDR3 sequence is 14 residues long. CDR3 sequence (DNA): TGCGCCAGCAGCCAAGGCAGATTGAACACTGAAGCTTTCTTT. Its translation is CASSQGRLNTEAFF.

This chain links TRBV7-9 with TRBJ2-5; 10 bases line up with TRBD1. V trimming: 5 bases; J trimming: 5 bases; junction bases outside the gene matches: 5. Per germline, CDR1 SEHNR and CDR2 FQNEAQ (reference sequence). This CDR3 region has 14 residues. Here the CDR3 reads CASSQTGGGETQYF. CDR3 DNA sequence: TGTGCCAGCAGCCAGACAGGGGGCGGGGAGACCCAGTACTTC.

This chain joins TRBV19 and TRBJ2-7, with D possibly matching TRBD2 (7 bases). This CDR3 region has 15 residues. With 3 bases removed from V and 1 base from J, the gap between germline ends came to 13 bases. CDR1 and CDR2 from the germline V gene are LNHDA and SQIVND (reference sequence). The CDR3 sequence: CASSIRGAGSYEQYF. Here the CDR3 DNA reads TGTGCCAGTAGTATTCGGGGGGCTGGTTCCTACGAGCAGTACTTC.

This chain connects TRBV25-1 to TRBJ2-7, with 7 bases lining up with TRBD2. Germline CDR1 MGHDK, CDR2 SYGVNS. J was trimmed by 3 bases and V by 6 bases; bases with no gene match: 11. The CDR3 is 15 amino acids. CDR3: CASSLNGGGGYEQYF. The CDR3 DNA reads TGTGCCAGCAGCCTGAATGGCGGGGGAGGCTACGAGCAGTACTTC.